The clone carrying this T cell receptor beta chain was picked up many times. Its matching antigen is unknown. These data come from a study of T-cell reconstitution after alpha-beta-depleted transplantation in children. V gave up 3 bases and J gave up 1 base, with 11 bases separating them. Germline CDR1 reads DFQATT; CDR2 reads SNEGSKA (reference sequence). The CDR3 consists of 14 residues. Study findings and constraints: Alpha-beta T cells present about two months after transplant were reported to originate from several hundred expanded graft clones. Some patients owed their high day-60 TCRbeta diversity to surviving recipient T cells and thymic progenitors.

The TCRbeta library was prepared with unique molecular identifiers. Each CDR3 protein gets one entry after TCRdb re-called the PCR reads with MiXCR. Of around 670,000 distinct CDR3 sequences in the sample, around 13% are singletons; the top ten hold 0.65% to 0.9%. The sequenced sample was PBMCs, obtained before TCRalphabeta/CD19-depleted stem cell transplant. The receptor was derived from a girl under 10 years old with congenital amegakaryocytic thrombocytopenia, due to receive a stem cell transplant. This sequence joins TRBV20-1 and TRBJ2-3; D might be TRBD1 (5 bases). This chain's CDR3 is CSASPPTGTDTQYF. The CDR3 bases are TGCAGTGCTAGCCCCCCGACAGGCACAGATACGCAGTATTTT.